This entry concerns a single TCR beta chain. This sample stems from a study of blood T cells in healthy people across ages. The ends were cut back, 1 base at V and 0 bases at J, with 7 bases in the middle. The CDR3 has 15 amino acids. Germline CDR1 and CDR2: SNHLY and FYNNEI. With a J-beta primer mix and a sample-barcoded 5' primer, a second PCR ran about 7 to 11 cycles. From the 5' RACE reads, TCRdb called clonotypes with MiXCR, one entry per CDR3 protein. The data hold about 1.8 million distinct CDR3 sequences, with about 50% observed a single time. This clonotype was sampled from a woman in her forties in good health. This chain connects TRBV2 to TRBJ2-4; no clear D gene. Sequenced: blood. CDR3 in DNA: TGTGCCAGCAGTGAAGAGAAGTTAGCCAAAAACATTCAGTACTTC. Residues: CASSEEKLAKNIQYF.